This passage covers 31 T cell receptor beta chains from one sample sequenced in a study of shared clonotypes between healthy human individuals. Data came from immunoSEQ multiplex PCR; TCRdb stores just in-frame clones and leaves some out. The repertoire consists of some 1,100,000 clones, with around 82% occurring once and the leading ten covering approximately 0.56%. The sequencing sample was made of memory CD4+ T cells from PBMCs. Subset here: CD45RA-negative fraction. These receptors all stem from a man aged 18 to 30 in good health. Some clones in this sample may be carry-over from other donors' samples.

The genes are TRBV2 and TRBJ2-7, with D unresolved. V gave up 0 bases and J gave up 0 bases, with 15 bases separating them. The CDR3 length is 17 residues. Germline V lookup: CDR1 SNHLY, CDR2 FYNNEI. The CDR3 bases are TGTGCCAGCAGTGAAGCCTCTTTGTGGTCCCGCTCCTACGAGCAGTACTTC. It specifies CASSEASLWSRSYEQYF.

The chain carries TRBV2 and TRBJ1-5; unclear D gene. CDR3 length: 13 amino acids. The germline gives CDR1 SNHLY, CDR2 FYNNEI. V was clipped by 1 base and J by 12 bases, with 13 bases between them. The CDR3 loop is CASSEGGTTLQHF. CDR3 nucleotide sequence: TGTGCCAGCAGTGAAGGCGGAACGACCCTCCAGCATTTT.

The chain links TRBV29-1 to TRBJ1-2; D gene uncertain. Germline V lookup: CDR1 SQVTM, CDR2 ANQGSEA. CDR3 size: 13 residues. V lost 3 bases and J lost 7, with 15 bases in between. This CDR3 reads CSVESGSGRGYTF. Written as DNA, the CDR3 is TGCAGCGTTGAGTCGGGTTCAGGTCGTGGCTACACCTTC.

Points on this clone: This specimen includes other DNA sequences encoding the same CDR3. The chain carries TRBV21-1 and TRBJ2-5; the table gives TRBD1 as D, unverified against the DNA. TRBV21-1 is annotated as a pseudogene. This CDR3 contains 13 residues. The CDR3 nucleotides are TGTGCCAGCAGCAAAGGACAACAAGAGACCCAGTACTTC. It yields the protein CASSKGQQETQYF.

CDR3 DNA sequence: TGTGCCAGCAGCCTAGGGGGGTCCCGAAACACCGGGGAGCTGTTTTTT. Encoded protein: CASSLGGSRNTGELFF. This chain joins TRBV7-3 and TRBJ2-2; perhaps D is TRBD1 or TRBD2 (6 bases each). Germline V gene lookup returns CDR1 SGHTA and CDR2 FQGTGA. Trimming cost V 5 bases and J 2 bases, with 15 bases left between them. The CDR3 has 16 amino acids.

The chain is built from TRBV14 and TRBJ1-2; 10 bases are shared with TRBD1. Germline trimming cut 4 bases from V and 8 bases from J; bases unmatched to any gene: 4. The CDR3 has 13 residues. The germline gives CDR1 SGHDN, CDR2 FVKESK. The CDR3 region is CASSRGTGEGYTF. CDR3 DNA sequence: TGTGCCAGCAGCCGGGGGACAGGGGAAGGCTACACCTTC.

The chain links TRBV7-2 to TRBJ2-1, with no clear D. Trimming stripped 3 bases from V and 4 bases from J, with 4 bases between. The germline V gene has CDR1 SGHTA and CDR2 FQGNSA. There are 12 residues in the CDR3. CDR3 sequence: CASSFVYNEQFF. CDR3 bases: TGTGCCAGCAGCTTCGTTTACAATGAGCAGTTCTTC.

This clone has just a few counts. The chain links TRBV5-1 to TRBJ1-2; D not resolved. The length of the CDR3 is 14 residues. Trimming took off 1 base at V and 3 bases at J, with 10 bases between the two ends. Germline assignment: CDR1 SGHRS and CDR2 YFSETQ. In DNA form, the CDR3 reads TGCGCCAGCAGCTTGCAGGCTCCGGACTATGGCTACACCTTC. It yields the protein CASSLQAPDYGYTF.

The chain links TRBV10-3 to TRBJ1-2; D remains unclear. There are 13 residues in the CDR3. Trimming removed 10 bases at V and 4 bases at J, with 16 bases between. CDR1 and CDR2 from the germline V gene are ENHRY and SYGVKD. CDR3 sequence: CASRLSSLYGYTF. As DNA, the CDR3 is TGTGCCAGCAGGCTAAGCTCCCTCTATGGCTACACCTTC.

The chain couples TRBV2 to TRBJ2-5, with unresolved D. The ends were cut back, 5 bases at V and 1 base at J, with 5 bases in the middle. Germline V gene lookup returns CDR1 SNHLY and CDR2 FYNNEI. The CDR3 has 12 amino acids. CDR3 loop: CASSSFQETQYF. In DNA, the CDR3 is TGTGCCAGCAGTTCCTTCCAAGAGACCCAGTACTTC. Supplemented by reference TRBV2 and TRBJ2-5, the full variable domain reads EPEVTQTPSHQVTQMGQEVILRCVPISNHLYFYWYRQILGQKVEFLVSFYNNEISEKSEIFDDQFSVERPDGSNFTLKIRSTKLEDSAMYFCASSSFQETQYFGPGTRLLVL.

This clone was seen a few times. This chain joins TRBV12-5 and TRBJ1-1; 7 bases fit TRBD1. The CDR3 totals 13 residues. The V gene end was trimmed by 6 bases and the J gene end by 12 bases; junction bases not matched to a gene: 13. CDR1 is LGHNT, CDR2 FRNRAP, per germline. CDR3 coding DNA: TGTGCTAGTGGCACAGGGGATAGAGGAATCCCTTTCTTT. Residues: CASGTGDRGIPFF.

This chain links TRBV5-1 with TRBJ2-4; no clear D. Per germline, CDR1 SGHRS and CDR2 YFSETQ. The CDR3 spans 14 residues. Trimming removed 2 bases at V and 8 bases at J, with 14 bases between. The CDR3 reads CASSLGRIEDIQYF. The DNA for the CDR3 is TGCGCCAGCAGCTTAGGCCGGATCGAGGACATTCAGTACTTC.

The chain has TRBV2 and TRBJ1-1; the match to TRBD1 covers 10 bases. The V segment lost 4 bases and the J segment 10 bases; nucleotides outside the gene matches: 12. CDR1 is SNHLY and CDR2 is FYNNEI in the germline V gene. The CDR3 has 15 residues. CDR3 DNA: TGTGCCAGCAGTGCCGGACAGGGGGGTTCCGAGGGAGCTTTCTTT. Protein sequence: CASSAGQGGSEGAFF.

This chain connects TRBV6-6 to TRBJ1-5; D is unclear. CDR3 length: 10 residues. V lost 9 bases and J lost 6, with 6 bases in between. Germline V gene sequence: CDR1 MNHNY, CDR2 SVGAGI (reference sequence). CDR3 sequence: CASRSQPQHF. In DNA form, the CDR3 reads TGTGCCAGTAGAAGTCAGCCCCAGCATTTT.

Regarding this clone: A much larger clone lies a single base off, so this may be a read error. CDR3 sequence: CATSRSYQETQYF. CDR3 DNA: TGTGCCACCAGCAGGAGTTACCAAGAGACCCAGTACTTC. V gene TRBV15 combines with J gene TRBJ2-5; D unclear. CDR1 LNHNV and CDR2 YYDKDF come from the germline V gene (reference sequence). CDR3 length equals 13 residues. V was pared by 3 bases and J by 0 bases, with 5 bases between. The variable domain in full, completed from reference TRBV15 and TRBJ2-5, reads DAMVIQNPRYQVTQFGKPVTLSCSQTLNHNVMYWYQQKSSQAPKLLFHYYDKDFNNEADTPDNFQSRRPNTSFCFLDIRSPGLGDTAMYLCATSRSYQETQYFGPGTRLLVL.

Only a few counts were recorded for this clone. V is TRBV7-2 and J is TRBJ2-5; TRBD2 is a possible D gene (5 bases). From germline, CDR1 is SGHTA and CDR2 FQGNSA. This CDR3 is built from 15 residues. The V and J ends lost 0 bases and 2 bases respectively, with 10 bases between them. The CDR3 coding sequence is TGTGCCAGCAGCTTAGCGCAAAAGCGGCAAGAGACCCAGTACTTC. As protein: CASSLAQKRQETQYF.

The chain recombines TRBV5-1 with TRBJ2-5; the D is unclear. Germline CDR1 is SGHRS and CDR2 is YFSETQ. V was shortened by 1 base and J by 5 bases, with 9 bases between the two germline ends. The CDR3 contains 13 residues. The CDR3: CASSLIPEETQYF. The CDR3 nucleotides read TGCGCCAGCAGCTTGATCCCCGAGGAGACCCAGTACTTC.

The chain combines TRBV30 with TRBJ2-7; D gene uncertain. Germline V gives CDR1 GTSNPN, CDR2 SVGIG (reference sequence). V was trimmed by 0 bases and J by 0 bases, leaving 9 bases between them. The CDR3 totals 14 residues. CDR3 nucleotide sequence: TGTGCCTGGAGTGTATATAGTAGCTCCTACGAGCAGTACTTC. Protein product: CAWSVYSSSYEQYF.

This clone has ten or more counts. The chain couples TRBV2 to TRBJ1-1; TRBD1 matches 8 bases. The CDR3 sequence is 15 residues long. CDR1 and CDR2 (germline): SNHLY, FYNNEI. Losses at the gene ends were 0 bases for V and 4 bases for J; bases not matched to a gene: 4. The CDR3 bases are TGTGCCAGCAGTGAAGCTGCCGGACAGGGCACTGAAGCTTTCTTT. Residues: CASSEAAGQGTEAFF.

As for this clone: The sample holds other DNA sequences that translate to the same CDR3. The rearrangement uses TRBV29-1 and TRBJ2-5, with a tentative D call TRBD2 (6 bases). The V end was cut by 1 base, the J end by 5 bases, with 8 bases between. The CDR3 loop spans 12 amino acids. Per the germline V gene, CDR1 is SQVTM and CDR2 is ANQGSEA. Here the CDR3 reads CSVEGSGETQYF. The CDR3 DNA reads TGCAGCGTTGAAGGTAGCGGTGAGACCCAGTACTTC.

The chain has TRBV28 and TRBJ1-5; D is ambiguous. The CDR3 sequence is 15 residues long. V shed 5 bases and J shed 3 bases, with 14 bases lying between them. Germline V gene lookup returns CDR1 MDHEN and CDR2 SYDVKM. In nucleotides, the CDR3 is TGTGCCAGCAGTGAGGAGGGAGGGTACAATCAGCCCCAGCATTTT. Translating gives CASSEEGGYNQPQHF.

The chain couples TRBV7-2 to TRBJ1-2; 7 bases fit TRBD1. V lost 7 bases and J lost 4; bases outside the gene matches: 12. CDR1 is SGHTA and CDR2 is FQGNSA in the germline V gene. This CDR3 contains 15 residues. CDR3 protein: CASTTIKGAVYGYTF. CDR3 nucleotides: TGTGCCAGCACCACTATTAAGGGGGCGGTCTATGGCTACACCTTC.

The rearrangement joins TRBV28 to TRBJ2-7; 11 positions agree with TRBD1. Per germline, CDR1 MDHEN and CDR2 SYDVKM. The CDR3 totals 13 residues. V was clipped by 8 bases and J by 6 bases; unmatched bases: 6. The CDR3 nucleotides read TGTGCCAGCGGCTCGGGACAGGGGGTCGAGCAGTACTTC. Its translation: CASGSGQGVEQYF.

The chain links TRBV4-1 to TRBJ1-5; D unclear. Germline lookup yields CDR1 MGHRA and CDR2 YSYEKL. The V end lost 1 base, the J end lost 2 bases, and 9 bases lay between the germline ends. The CDR3 contains 15 residues. The CDR3 here is CASSQGWGGNQPQHF. The CDR3 nucleotides are TGCGCCAGCAGCCAAGGCTGGGGTGGCAATCAGCCCCAGCATTTT.

V is TRBV28 and J is TRBJ1-2, with TRBD1 identical over 9 bases. CDR3 length equals 15 residues. Trimming at V came to 4 bases and at J to 4 bases, leaving 7 bases not matched to a gene. The germline V gene has CDR1 MDHEN and CDR2 SYDVKM. The CDR3 is CASSSPGQGSYGYTF. The CDR3 nucleotides read TGTGCCAGCAGTTCTCCGGGACAGGGAAGCTATGGCTACACCTTC.

The chain combines TRBV7-9 with TRBJ1-4; D remains unclear. Germline CDR1 reads SEHNR; CDR2 reads FQNEAQ (reference sequence). V was cut by 5 bases and J by 7 bases, with 17 bases left in between. The CDR3 is 15 residues long. The CDR3 spells CASSSPNSPGEKLFF. In DNA, the CDR3 is TGTGCCAGCAGCAGCCCCAATAGCCCGGGTGAAAAACTGTTTTTT.

This chain uses TRBV6-6 with TRBJ1-2; D not certain. Germline V CDR1 and CDR2: MNHNY, SVGAGI (reference sequence). The CDR3 runs 15 residues. V was clipped by 6 bases and J by 3 bases, with 17 bases between them. CDR3 residues: CASSYTQTLHYGYTF. CDR3 nucleotide sequence: TGTGCCAGCAGCTATACCCAAACCCTTCACTATGGCTACACCTTC.

The chain uses TRBV2 and TRBJ2-1, with 12 bases that match TRBD2. Germline CDR1 reads SNHLY; CDR2 reads FYNNEI. The length of the CDR3 is 14 residues. After removal of 11 bases from V and 6 bases from J, the junction contained 8 bases not matched to a gene. The CDR3 DNA is TGTGCCTCGGCGACTAGCGGGAGAGGCAATGAGCAGTTCTTC. This gives the protein CASATSGRGNEQFF.

The chain links TRBV9 to TRBJ2-5; D ambiguous. Germline V gene lookup returns CDR1 SGDLS and CDR2 YYNGEE. Trimming took 0 bases from V and 5 from J, leaving 11 bases between them. CDR3 size: 14 residues. The CDR3 here is CASSVGSLAETQYF. The DNA for the CDR3 is TGTGCCAGCAGCGTAGGGTCCCTCGCGGAGACCCAGTACTTC. The whole variable domain, filled in from reference TRBV9 and TRBJ2-5, reads DSGVTQTPKHLITATGQRVTLRCSPRSGDLSVYWYQQSLDQGLQFLIQYYNGEERAKGNILERFSAQQFPDLHSELNLSSLELGDSALYFCASSVGSLAETQYFGPGTRLLVL.

This clone was picked up a small number of times. The chain employs TRBV11-2 and TRBJ2-3; 13 positions match TRBD2. CDR1 is SGHAT, CDR2 FQNNGV, per germline. The CDR3 contains 16 residues. With V trimmed by 4 bases and J by 3 bases, 4 bases remained unmatched. The CDR3 bases are TGTGCCAGCAGCTCGCGGACTAGCGGGAGAACAGATACGCAGTATTTT. Protein: CASSSRTSGRTDTQYF.

J is TRBJ2-1 and V is TRBV29-1; 7 nucleotides align to TRBD2. The V gene end was trimmed by 7 bases and the J gene end by 0 bases; junction bases not matched to a gene: 9. Germline V gives CDR1 SQVTM, CDR2 ANQGSEA. The CDR3 is 15 amino acids. The CDR3 DNA sequence: TGCAGCGCCCAAACTAGCGTCCCCTCCTACAATGAGCAGTTCTTC. Its protein is CSAQTSVPSYNEQFF.